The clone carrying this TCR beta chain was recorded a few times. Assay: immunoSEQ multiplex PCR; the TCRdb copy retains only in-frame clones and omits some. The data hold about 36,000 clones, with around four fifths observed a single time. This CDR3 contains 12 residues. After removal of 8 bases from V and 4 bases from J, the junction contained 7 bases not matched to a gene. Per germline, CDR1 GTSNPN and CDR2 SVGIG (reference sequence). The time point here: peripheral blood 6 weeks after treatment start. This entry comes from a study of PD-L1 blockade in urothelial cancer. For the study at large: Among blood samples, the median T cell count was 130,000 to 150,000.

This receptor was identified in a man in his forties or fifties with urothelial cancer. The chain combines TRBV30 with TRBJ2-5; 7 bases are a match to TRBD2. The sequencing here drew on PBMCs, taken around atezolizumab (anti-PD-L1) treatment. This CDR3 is CAQGGRGETQYF. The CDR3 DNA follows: TGTGCCCAGGGCGGGAGAGGAGAGACCCAGTACTTC.